This entry lists 28 T cell receptor beta chains sequenced from one sample in a study of blood T cell repertoires in COVID-19. Only in-frame clones appear in the TCRdb table, and some are missing; sequencing was by immunoSEQ multiplex PCR. The sample lists around 58,000 clones; around 90% were seen once. Sequencing was done on a sample of peripheral blood. All receptors derive from a man between 60 and 70 years old with active COVID-19.

CDR3 DNA sequence: TGTGCCAGCAGCTCGGGACTAGCGGGAAACGAGCAGTACTTC. It yields the protein CASSSGLAGNEQYF. V gene TRBV11-3 combines with J gene TRBJ2-7, with 13 nucleotides matching TRBD2. The CDR3 covers 14 residues. The J segment lost 5 bases and the V segment lost 4 bases, leaving 2 bases of the junction unmatched. Germline V gene sequence: CDR1 SGHNT, CDR2 YENEEA.

The CDR3 DNA is TGTGCCAGCAGCCTAAGACGGGACAGCACGGACTACGAGCAGTACTTC. This encodes CASSLRRDSTDYEQYF. The rearrangement joins TRBV7-9 to TRBJ2-7; 7 bases are a match to TRBD1. CDR3 size: 16 residues. With 5 bases clipped from V and 3 bases from J, the junction kept 13 bases outside the gene matches. The germline gives CDR1 SEHNR, CDR2 FQNEAQ (reference sequence).

The chain recombines TRBV30 with TRBJ2-7; 8 bases line up with TRBD2. This CDR3 has 17 amino acids. Germline CDR1 is GTSNPN and CDR2 is SVGIG (reference sequence). J lost 5 bases, V lost 1 base, and 16 bases had no gene match. The CDR3 bases are TGTGCCTGGAGTGGTGCCCGGGGACTAGTGTCGACCCACGAGCAGTACTTC. Protein: CAWSGARGLVSTHEQYF.

The genes are TRBV9 and TRBJ1-2; 7 positions agree with TRBD1. CDR1 is SGDLS and CDR2 is YYNGEE in the germline V gene. With V trimmed by 4 bases and J by 4 bases, 7 bases remained unmatched. The CDR3 is 14 residues long. CDR3 DNA sequence: TGTGCCAGCAGCCTACAGGACAGGAGCTATGGCTACACCTTC. This sequence encodes CASSLQDRSYGYTF.

The chain is built from TRBV6-2 or TRBV6-3 and TRBJ2-1, with 7 bases aligning to TRBD2. Germline CDR1 MNHEY, CDR2 SVGEGT. The CDR3 is made up of 14 amino acids. Unmatched junction bases numbered 9, after V lost 6 bases and J lost 7 bases. The DNA of the CDR3 is TGTGCCAGCAGCCGGCTGGGGAGGGCTAATGAGCAGTTCTTC. Translating gives CASSRLGRANEQFF.

This clone came up once. The rearrangement links TRBV7-2 to TRBJ2-7, with TRBD2 matching 8 bases. This CDR3 contains 15 residues. Losses at the gene ends were 1 base for V and 0 bases for J; bases not matched to a gene: 2. Germline V gene sequence: CDR1 SGHTA, CDR2 FQGNSA. The CDR3 sequence is CASSLELAASYEQYF. The CDR3 DNA reads as TGTGCCAGCAGCTTAGAACTAGCGGCCTCCTACGAGCAGTACTTC.

This sequence joins TRBV7-2 and TRBJ2-1; 7 bases line up with TRBD1. V was clipped by 3 bases and J by 1 base; unmatched bases: 3. Germline V gene lookup returns CDR1 SGHTA and CDR2 FQGNSA. The CDR3 runs to 15 residues. CDR3 region: CASSFWDSSYNEQFF. Here the CDR3 DNA reads TGTGCCAGCAGCTTCTGGGACAGTTCCTACAATGAGCAGTTCTTC.

This clone showed up just once. The chain has TRBV27 and TRBJ2-1; a possible D gene is TRBD1 (5 bases). V was clipped by 2 bases and J by 6 bases, with 11 bases between them. This CDR3 contains 14 residues. Germline CDR1 is MNHEY and CDR2 is SMNVEV (reference sequence). CDR3 loop: CASSLTLQGNEQFF. The CDR3 bases are TGTGCCAGCAGTTTAACTCTTCAGGGCAATGAGCAGTTCTTC.

The chain couples TRBV12-5 to TRBJ2-7; possibly TRBD2 for D (6 bases). From germline, CDR1 is LGHNT and CDR2 FRNRAP. CDR3 length: 15 amino acids. V lost 5 bases and J 2 bases, leaving 16 bases between the germline ends. CDR3 amino acids: CASGPGTGEAYEQYF. The CDR3 coding sequence is TGTGCTAGTGGTCCTGGGACCGGGGAGGCCTACGAGCAGTACTTC.

The chain is built from TRBV3-1 (or the pseudogene TRBV3-2) and TRBJ1-4, with a weak D call TRBD1 (5 bases). The germline V gene encodes CDR1 LGHDT and CDR2 YNNKEL (reference sequence). With 3 bases removed from V and 9 bases from J, the gap between germline ends came to 14 bases. The CDR3 sequence is 14 residues long. The chain's CDR3 is CASSQVAGLQKLFF. In nucleotides, the CDR3 is TGTGCCAGCAGCCAGGTTGCAGGGTTGCAAAAACTGTTTTTT.

This chain uses TRBV28 with TRBJ1-6; D gene unclear. The CDR3 is 14 amino acids. V lost 7 bases and J 6 bases, leaving 13 bases between the germline ends. Germline V gene lookup returns CDR1 MDHEN and CDR2 SYDVKM. This CDR3 is CASTRTPFNSPLHF. In DNA form, the CDR3 reads TGTGCCAGCACCAGGACTCCTTTTAATTCACCCCTCCACTTT.

The chain links TRBV4-2 to TRBJ1-2; 12 nucleotides agree with TRBD1. CDR1 LGHNA and CDR2 YNFKEQ come from the germline V gene. The CDR3 extends over 18 amino acids. Unmatched junction bases numbered 7, after V lost 1 base and J lost 1 base. CDR3 DNA sequence: TGTGCCAGCAGCCAAGGTCGGGACAGGGGGCGAGATAACTATGGCTACACCTTC. Encoded protein: CASSQGRDRGRDNYGYTF.

The rearrangement links TRBV19 to TRBJ1-6; no clear D. The CDR3 loop spans 16 amino acids. CDR1 and CDR2 (germline): LNHDA, SQIVND (reference sequence). Trimming pared 4 bases from V and 8 bases from J, leaving 18 bases between. The CDR3 DNA sequence: TGTGCCAGTAGTACAACGCGACTGCTCTTTGATTCACCCCTCCACTTT. This translates into CASSTTRLLFDSPLHF.

This sequence joins TRBV19 and TRBJ1-5; maybe TRBD1 (5 bases). V lost 9 bases, J lost 9 bases, and 18 bases lay in between. The germline V gene encodes CDR1 LNHDA and CDR2 SQIVND (reference sequence). This CDR3 is 13 amino acids long. CDR3 coding DNA: TGTGCCAGCCAAAAGGAGGGGATGAGGCCCCAGCATTTT. It is translated as CASQKEGMRPQHF.

The chain has TRBV27 and TRBJ2-3, with 14 bases aligning to TRBD2. The germline CDR1 and CDR2 sequences are MNHEY and SMNVEV (reference sequence). The V gene end was trimmed by 5 bases and the J gene end by 1 base; junction bases not matched to a gene: 8. This CDR3 contains 18 residues. CDR3 sequence (DNA): TGTGCCAGCAGTCCAAGACTAGCGGGGGGGCGGGGCACAGATACGCAGTATTTT. It yields the protein CASSPRLAGGRGTDTQYF.

The rearrangement joins TRBV9 to TRBJ2-3; TRBD2 matches 8 bases. The CDR3 contains 15 residues. CDR1 SGDLS and CDR2 YYNGEE come from the germline V gene. The V and J ends lost 0 bases and 0 bases, in that order; junction bases with no gene match: 0. CDR3 loop: CASSVASGSTDTQYF. DNA of the CDR3: TGTGCCAGCAGCGTAGCTAGCGGGAGCACAGATACGCAGTATTTT.

The DNA for the CDR3 is TGTGCCAGCACCGAGGACACGGGTGAAGCTTTCTTT. It codes for CASTEDTGEAFF. The chain carries TRBV28 and TRBJ1-1; maybe TRBD1 (5 bases). Germline-derived CDR1 and CDR2 are MDHEN and SYDVKM. Trimming stripped 7 bases from V and 7 bases from J, with 13 bases between. The CDR3 contains 12 residues. Together with reference TRBV28 and TRBJ1-1, the CDR3 gives the full variable domain: DVKVTQSSRYLVKRTGEKVFLECVQDMDHENMFWYRQDPGLGLRLIYFSYDVKMKEKGDIPEGYSVSREKKERFSLILESASTNQTSMYLCASTEDTGEAFFGQGTRLTVV.

This clone is judged medium-sized. The chain carries TRBV6-5 and TRBJ2-2; D is undetermined. The V gene lost 8 bases and the J gene lost 0 bases, with 4 bases spanning the gap. This CDR3 region has 12 residues. Germline V gene lookup returns CDR1 MNHEY and CDR2 SVGAGI. CDR3 coding DNA: TGTGCCAGCGAGTCGAACACCGGGGAGCTGTTTTTT. Its translation is CASESNTGELFF.

The chain employs TRBV7-2 and TRBJ2-3, with TRBD2 as a possible D gene (5 bases). This CDR3 is 14 amino acids long. From germline, CDR1 is SGHTA and CDR2 FQGNSA. V lost 0 bases and J lost 10, with 14 bases in between. CDR3: CASSLAGSGRAQYF. The CDR3 DNA sequence: TGTGCCAGCAGCTTAGCAGGCTCGGGAAGGGCGCAGTATTTT.

This chain links TRBV7-2 with TRBJ2-5; 7 nucleotides align to TRBD2. The CDR3 sequence is 14 residues long. V lost 4 bases and J lost 0; bases outside the gene matches: 2. CDR1 is SGHTA, CDR2 FQGNSA, per germline. CDR3 protein: CASSSGGYQETQYF. The CDR3 DNA is TGTGCCAGCAGCTCCGGGGGGTACCAAGAGACCCAGTACTTC.

The gene calls are TRBV4-3 and TRBJ2-7; D not resolved. CDR3 length: 15 amino acids. V gave up 0 bases and J gave up 2 bases, with 11 bases separating them. The germline V gene encodes CDR1 LGHNA and CDR2 YSLEER. The DNA of the CDR3 is TGCGCCAGCAGCCAAGACTACTATGGAACCTACGAGCAGTACTTC. Its protein is CASSQDYYGTYEQYF.

V and J are TRBV27 and TRBJ2-3, with TRBD2 matching over 10 bases. The J segment lost 8 bases and the V segment lost 8 bases, leaving 7 bases of the junction unmatched. Looked up from germline, CDR1 is MNHEY and CDR2 is SMNVEV (reference sequence). The CDR3 has 13 amino acids. Here the CDR3 reads CASGGPSGGTQYF. As DNA, the CDR3 is TGTGCCAGCGGAGGTCCTAGCGGGGGTACGCAGTATTTT.

V usage is TRBV18 and J usage is TRBJ2-2; weak D call: TRBD2 (6 bases). CDR3 size: 13 residues. Germline loops: CDR1 KGHSH, CDR2 LQKENI. V was cut by 6 bases and J by 13 bases, with 18 bases left in between. The CDR3 DNA is TGTGCCAGCTCCCTCAGGGACTTCGGAGGGCTGTTTTTT. Amino acids: CASSLRDFGGLFF.

J is TRBJ1-3 and V is TRBV7-6; unclear D gene. The ends were cut back, 5 bases at V and 0 bases at J, with 14 bases in the middle. The CDR3 is 16 residues long. CDR1 SGHVS and CDR2 FNYEAQ come from the germline V gene. The DNA for the CDR3 is TGTGCCAGCAGCGCACCGATGGGGAGCTCTGGAAACACCATATATTTT. Its protein is CASSAPMGSSGNTIYF.

The chain joins TRBV5-1 to TRBJ2-2; 9 positions agree with TRBD1. The CDR3 is made up of 15 amino acids. J was trimmed by 5 bases and V by 5 bases; bases with no gene match: 7. Germline V lookup: CDR1 SGHRS, CDR2 YFSETQ. CDR3 region: CASREQGAGTGELFF. In nucleotides, the CDR3 is TGCGCCAGCAGGGAACAGGGGGCCGGAACCGGGGAGCTGTTTTTT. Based on the CDR3 plus reference TRBV5-1 and TRBJ2-2, the full variable domain is KAGVTQTPRYLIKTRGQQVTLSCSPISGHRSVSWYQQTPGQGLQFLFEYFSETQRNKGNFPGRFSGRQFSNSRSEMNVSTLELGDSALYLCASREQGAGTGELFFGEGSRLTVL.

The gene calls are TRBV2 and TRBJ1-1; TRBD1 might be the D (5 bases). The length of the CDR3 is 15 residues. V lost 6 bases, J lost 1 base, and 15 bases lay in between. Germline-derived CDR1 and CDR2 are SNHLY and FYNNEI. CDR3 nucleotide sequence: TGTGCCAGCAGATCGCAGGGCTCAGGGAACACTGAAGCTTTCTTT. Protein: CASRSQGSGNTEAFF.

The rearrangement joins TRBV30 to TRBJ2-7, with 9 bases lining up with TRBD2. Germline loops: CDR1 GTSNPN, CDR2 SVGIG (reference sequence). The CDR3 is 13 amino acids. The J segment lost 5 bases and the V segment lost 3 bases, leaving 5 bases of the junction unmatched. The CDR3 loop is CAWSRLAGDEQYF. DNA of the CDR3: TGTGCCTGGAGCCGGTTAGCGGGGGACGAGCAGTACTTC.

This clone appeared once. This chain connects TRBV19 to TRBJ1-2, with D perhaps matching TRBD1 (6 bases). V was shortened by 7 bases and J by 5 bases, with 8 bases between the two germline ends. The CDR3 has 11 amino acids. Germline assignment: CDR1 LNHDA and CDR2 SQIVND (reference sequence). CDR3 protein: CASNTGYGYTF. As DNA, the CDR3 is TGTGCCAGTAATACAGGGTATGGCTACACCTTC. Combining the CDR3 with reference TRBV19 and TRBJ1-2 gives the whole variable domain DGGITQSPKYLFRKEGQNVTLSCEQNLNHDAMYWYRQDPGQGLRLIYYSQIVNDFQKGDIAEGYSVSREKKESFPLTVTSAQKNPTAFYLCASNTGYGYTFGSGTRLTVV.